Listed below are T cell receptor beta chains from one sample, sequenced in a study of blood T cell repertoires in COVID-19. The protocol was immunoSEQ multiplex PCR, while the TCRdb copy is restricted to in-frame clones and leaves out a portion. The table records roughly 300,000 clones, about four fifths of them present only once. Sequencing was carried out using peripheral blood. These TCRs come from a woman aged 45-60 years who had recovered from COVID-19. Both conserved end residues are part of each CDR3. The order of the fields is clone size, J gene, V gene, D gene, CDR3 protein, CDR3 DNA. A D gene is named only where the DNA matches it firmly. Only some rows state a clone size, as once, few, many or a class for expanded clones.

>.|TRBJ1-2|TRBV5-1|.
CASSLAGQGYTF
TGCGCCAGCAGCTTGGCAGGGCAGGGCTACACCTTC
>.|TRBJ1-3|TRBV6-5|.
CASTQAVFGNTIYF
TGTGCCAGCACACAGGCGGTCTTTGGAAACACCATATATTTT
>.|TRBJ2-7|TRBV7-8|.
CASSLAGQGGEQYF
TGTGCCAGCAGCTTAGCGGGTCAGGGGGGCGAGCAGTACTTC
>.|TRBJ2-7|TRBV6-2/TRBV6-3|.
CASSYSSESSYEQYF
TGTGCCAGCAGTTACTCCAGCGAGAGCTCCTACGAGCAGTACTTC
>.|TRBJ2-1|TRBV4-2|.
CASSQDDSSYNEQFF
TGTGCCAGCAGCCAAGATGACAGCTCCTACAATGAGCAGTTCTTC
>few|TRBJ1-1|TRBV30|.
CAWRRTVNTEAFF
TGTGCCTGGAGACGGACAGTGAACACTGAAGCTTTCTTT
>.|TRBJ1-6|TRBV5-1|TRBD1
CASSTGDRGNSPLHF
TGCGCCAGCAGCACGGGGGACAGGGGTAATTCACCCCTCCACTTT
>.|TRBJ1-1|TRBV4-3|.
CASSRTNGGPEAFF
TGCGCCAGCAGCCGGACCAACGGGGGGCCTGAAGCTTTCTTT
>.|TRBJ2-3|TRBV24-1|TRBD2
CATSDLTSGRQYF
TGTGCCACCAGTGATTTGACTAGCGGGCGACAGTATTTT
>.|TRBJ2-5|TRBV4-3|.
CASSQDVGGETQYF
TGCGCCAGCAGCCAAGATGTAGGCGGGGAGACCCAGTACTTC
>few|TRBJ1-6|TRBV7-2|.
CASSLEARADSPLHF
TGTGCCAGCAGCTTAGAAGCCAGGGCGGATTCACCCCTCCACTTT
>few|TRBJ2-2|TRBV5-1|TRBD2
CASSLVGLASGELFF
TGCGCCAGCAGCTTGGTGGGACTAGCGTCCGGGGAGCTGTTTTTT
>.|TRBJ1-1|TRBV11-2|.
CASSLGLPAGTEAFF
TGTGCCAGCAGCTTGGGACTCCCGGCGGGCACTGAAGCTTTCTTT
>.|TRBJ2-2|TRBV7-2|TRBD2
CASSPTATSGSIAGELFF
TGTGCCAGCAGCCCCACCGCGACTAGCGGGAGTATCGCCGGGGAGCTGTTTTTT
>.|TRBJ2-1|TRBV13|TRBD1
CASSPGQGIDEQFF
TGTGCCAGCAGCCCGGGACAGGGGATCGATGAGCAGTTCTTC
>.|TRBJ2-1|TRBV10-3|TRBD2
CAIRKGLAGSYNEQFF
TGTGCCATCAGGAAAGGACTAGCGGGATCCTACAATGAGCAGTTCTTC
>.|TRBJ1-2|TRBV18|TRBD1
CASSRTGNYGYTF
TGTGCCAGCTCACGGACAGGGAACTATGGCTACACCTTC
>.|TRBJ2-7|TRBV11-1|TRBD1
CASSSGQGSYEQYF
TGTGCCAGCAGCTCGGGACAGGGTTCCTACGAGCAGTACTTC
>.|TRBJ1-1|TRBV3-1/TRBV3-2|.
CASSHGVGGIEAFF
TGTGCCAGCAGCCACGGGGTGGGAGGAATCGAAGCTTTCTTT
>.|TRBJ2-5|TRBV5-1|.
CASSFPGEETQYF
TGCGCCAGCAGCTTCCCAGGGGAAGAGACCCAGTACTTC
>.|TRBJ2-3|TRBV5-1|.
CASSPGTSPDTQYF
TGCGCCAGCAGCCCCGGGACAAGCCCAGATACGCAGTATTTT
>.|TRBJ2-3|TRBV4-2|TRBD2
CASSQTSGRRADTQYF
TGTGCCAGCAGCCAAACTAGCGGGAGAAGGGCAGATACGCAGTATTTT
>.|TRBJ2-1|TRBV30|.
CAWSMGGEQFF
TGTGCCTGGAGTATGGGAGGTGAGCAGTTCTTC
>.|TRBJ2-1|TRBV28|.
CASSSTSSGSYNEQFF
TGTGCCAGCAGCAGCACTAGCTCAGGCTCCTACAATGAGCAGTTCTTC
>few|TRBJ2-7|TRBV5-5|.
CASSFDPGALEQYF
TGTGCCAGCAGCTTTGACCCGGGAGCCTTGGAGCAGTACTTC
>once|TRBJ2-5|TRBV20-1|TRBD2
CSARQLAGTHF
TGCAGTGCTAGACAACTAGCGGGGACTCACTTC
>few|TRBJ2-1|TRBV4-1|TRBD2
CASSQVVKASGGFRRGNEQFF
TGCGCCAGCAGCCAAGTGGTAAAGGCTAGCGGGGGCTTTAGAAGGGGGAATGAGCAGTTCTTC
>.|TRBJ1-6|TRBV5-6|TRBD1
CASKSGQGNSPLHF
TGTGCCAGCAAATCGGGACAGGGGAATTCACCCCTCCACTTT
>.|TRBJ1-5|TRBV3-1/TRBV3-2|.
CASSQAGSLNQPQHF
TGTGCCAGCAGCCAGGCCGGGAGCCTCAATCAGCCCCAGCATTTT
>.|TRBJ2-7|TRBV18|.
CASSTEGREQYF
TGTGCCAGCTCAACGGAGGGGAGGGAGCAGTACTTC
>.|TRBJ2-2|TRBV10-3|TRBD2
CAIIASGGLDTGELFF
TGTGCCATCATCGCTAGCGGGGGGCTCGACACCGGGGAGCTGTTTTTT
>.|TRBJ1-1|TRBV5-1|TRBD1
CASRMTGFEAFF
TGCGCCAGCAGGATGACAGGGTTTGAAGCTTTCTTT
>.|TRBJ2-2|TRBV30|.
CAWSNRVGGELFF
TGTGCCTGGAGTAACAGGGTGGGAGGGGAGCTGTTTTTT
>.|TRBJ2-7|TRBV27|TRBD1
CATQDRNGYEQYF
TGTGCCACCCAGGACAGGAACGGCTACGAGCAGTACTTC
>.|TRBJ2-1|TRBV19|TRBD1
CASSITGGNEQFF
TGTGCCAGTAGTATTACAGGGGGCAATGAGCAGTTCTTC
>.|TRBJ2-5|TRBV30|.
CAWTVAETQYF
TGTGCCTGGACAGTTGCAGAGACCCAGTACTTC
>.|TRBJ1-5|TRBV28|.
CASIPGRGRNQPQHF
TGTGCCAGCATACCCGGGAGGGGACGCAATCAGCCCCAGCATTTT
>.|TRBJ1-2|TRBV18|.
CASSLWAYGYTF
TGTGCCAGCTCCCTCTGGGCCTATGGCTACACCTTC
>.|TRBJ2-5|TRBV3-1/TRBV3-2|.
CASSLRGQETQYF
TGTGCCAGCAGCCTCCGGGGCCAAGAGACCCAGTACTTC
>.|TRBJ1-2|TRBV5-6|TRBD1
CASSLNAGRQGYYYGYTF
TGTGCCAGCAGCTTGAACGCCGGTAGACAGGGGTACTACTATGGCTACACCTTC
>.|TRBJ1-5|TRBV27|TRBD1
CASSQDRDQPQHF
TGTGCCAGCAGTCAGGACAGGGATCAGCCCCAGCATTTT
>.|TRBJ1-2|TRBV5-5|.
CASSLTAKDFLSYGYTF
TGTGCCAGCAGCTTGACTGCAAAGGACTTCCTAAGCTATGGCTACACCTTC
>once|TRBJ1-1|TRBV12-3/TRBV12-4|.
CASSGVGTEAFF
TGTGCCAGCAGCGGGGTTGGAACTGAAGCTTTCTTT
>.|TRBJ2-7|TRBV28|TRBD2
CASRTSGSSYEQYF
TGTGCCAGCAGAACCAGCGGGAGCTCCTACGAGCAGTACTTC
>.|TRBJ1-4|TRBV3-1/TRBV3-2|.
CASSTRSGGKKLFF
TGTGCCAGCAGCACCCGTAGCGGCGGGAAAAAACTGTTTTTT
>.|TRBJ2-7|TRBV7-9|TRBD1
CASSWTGYEQYF
TGTGCCAGCAGCTGGACAGGGTATGAGCAGTACTTC
>.|TRBJ2-5|TRBV27|.
CASSLFPGQETQYF
TGTGCCAGCAGTTTATTCCCGGGCCAAGAGACCCAGTACTTC
>.|TRBJ1-1|TRBV4-1|.
CASSQTGWTEAFF
TGCGCCAGCAGCCAAACAGGGTGGACTGAAGCTTTCTTT
>.|TRBJ2-3|TRBV19|.
CASSIAPRSDTQYF
TGTGCCAGTAGTATAGCTCCTAGATCAGATACGCAGTATTTT
>few|TRBJ2-5|TRBV7-2|.
CASSLAPTVQETQYF
TGTGCCAGCAGCTTAGCGCCGACAGTCCAAGAGACCCAGTACTTC
>.|TRBJ2-1|TRBV18|.
CASSPPATRYEQFF
TGTGCCAGCTCACCACCTGCGACTAGGTATGAGCAGTTCTTC
>.|TRBJ1-5|TRBV27|.
CASSLGRAGAQHF
TGTGCCAGCAGTTTAGGCAGGGCCGGTGCCCAGCATTTT
>.|TRBJ1-4|TRBV10-3|.
CATSFGADEKLFF
TGTGCCACCTCTTTTGGGGCTGATGAAAAACTGTTTTTT